Shown below are 15 T cell receptor beta chains from a single sample sequenced in a study of blood T cells in healthy people across ages. Primers used in a second PCR of roughly 6 to 11 cycles were a sample-barcoded 5' primer and a J-beta primer mix. TCRdb itself ran the 5' RACE reads through MiXCR, one entry per CDR3 protein. The sample shows 700,000 to 800,000 distinct CDR3 sequences, more than 40% of them seen only once. Material for sequencing was blood. The receptors stem from an older woman in good health.

Of note for this clonotype: Relative to the germline gene, one junction end is altered; a read error may explain this. The CDR3 here is CASSLAGRGYGQYF. The CDR3 region has the DNA TGTGCCAGCAGCTTAGCAGGGCGGGGGTACGGGCAGTACTTC. This sequence joins TRBV7-8 and TRBJ2-7; TRBD2 agrees at 7 bases. The CDR3 sequence is 14 residues long. Germline V gives CDR1 SGHVS, CDR2 FQNEAQ. Full variable domain (rest looked up from reference TRBV7-8 and TRBJ2-7): GAGVSQSPRYKVAKRGQDVALRCDPISGHVSLFWYQQALGQGPEFLTYFQNEAQLDKSGLPSDRFFAERPEGSVSTLKIQRTQQEDSAVYLCASSLAGRGYGQYFGPGTRLTVT.

The V and J genes are TRBV20-1 and TRBJ2-5; 8 nucleotides agree with TRBD2. V lost 1 base, J lost 11 bases, and 15 bases stayed unmatched. CDR1 and CDR2 (germline): DFQATT, SNEGSKA (reference sequence). The CDR3 consists of 15 residues. CDR3 protein: CSARGASREGLEQYF. The CDR3 DNA is TGCAGTGCTAGAGGTGCATCCCGGGAGGGGCTTGAGCAGTACTTC.

Details on this clonotype: A read error may produce the germline difference seen at one junction end. The genes are TRBV12-3 or TRBV12-4 and TRBJ2-7; 8 bases match TRBD1. This CDR3 is built from 14 residues. CDR3 in amino acids: CASSRDRSSYDQYF. In DNA form, the CDR3 reads TGTGCCAGCAGCAGGGACAGGTCCTCCTACGATCAGTACTTC.

This clonotype was seen at least ten times. The V call is TRBV27, the J call TRBJ2-1; the match to TRBD2 covers 12 bases. The CDR3 is 15 residues long. Trimming took 4 bases from V and 3 from J; bases not matched to a gene: 1. Germline V gene sequence: CDR1 MNHEY, CDR2 SMNVEV (reference sequence). In DNA form, the CDR3 reads TGTGCCAGCAGTTCGGGACTAGCGGGCTACAATGAGCAGTTCTTC. Protein product: CASSSGLAGYNEQFF.

This clonotype was recorded only once. The CDR3, as DNA: TGTGCCAGCAGCTTAGGGGGACTAGCCTCCCTCGAGCAGTACTTC. Translating it yields CASSLGGLASLEQYF. The rearrangement links TRBV7-2 to TRBJ2-7; 9 bases are shared with TRBD2. Germline lookup yields CDR1 SGHTA and CDR2 FQGNSA. The CDR3 is 15 residues long. J gave up 6 bases and V 1 base, and 7 bases lay outside the gene matches. Together with reference TRBV7-2 and TRBJ2-7, the CDR3 gives the full variable domain: GAGVSQSPSNKVTEKGKDVELRCDPISGHTALYWYRQSLGQGLEFLIYFQGNSAPDKSGLPSDRFSAERTGGSVSTLTIQRTQQEDSAVYLCASSLGGLASLEQYFGPGTRLTVT.

This chain uses TRBV20-1 with TRBJ2-5, with 12 bases that match TRBD1. The CDR3 totals 16 residues. The germline V gene has CDR1 DFQATT and CDR2 SNEGSKA (reference sequence). V shed 6 bases and J 5 bases; nucleotides not matched to a gene: 13. This chain's CDR3 is CSARNPGQGAPETQYF. In DNA, the CDR3 is TGCAGTGCAAGGAATCCGGGACAGGGGGCCCCGGAGACCCAGTACTTC.

In the case of this clonotype: A much larger clone differs from this one at a single base, so this may be a read error. DNA of the CDR3: TGTGCCAGCAGGCTCGAACGGAGCTCTGGGGCCAACGCCCTGACTTTC. It is translated as CASRLERSSGANALTF. The chain has TRBV6-1 and TRBJ2-6; D may be TRBD1 (5 bases). This CDR3 comprises 16 residues. Germline CDR1 reads MNHNS; CDR2 reads SASEGT.

The chain joins TRBV12-3 or TRBV12-4 to TRBJ1-5; TRBD1 aligns across 9 bases. The CDR3 spans 15 residues. The ends lost 5 bases at V and 1 base at J; junction bases unmatched: 3. CDR3 nucleotides: TGTGCCAGCAGTAAACAGGGGGCCAGCAATCAGCCCCAGCATTTT. As protein: CASSKQGASNQPQHF.

The V call is TRBV9, the J call TRBJ2-1, with 11 nucleotides matching TRBD2. Trimming cost V 6 bases and J 5 bases; bases outside gene matches: 13. This CDR3 has 17 amino acids. Germline V gene lookup returns CDR1 SGDLS and CDR2 YYNGEE. CDR3 nucleotide sequence: TGTGCCAGCAACACCTCTAACTCGGGACTAGCGGACAATGAGCAGTTCTTC. This gives the protein CASNTSNSGLADNEQFF.

The chain has TRBV12-3 or TRBV12-4 and TRBJ2-5, with TRBD2 matching over 10 bases. This CDR3 spans 15 amino acids. Unmatched junction bases numbered 9, after V lost 6 bases and J lost 5 bases. The CDR3 nucleotides read TGTGCCAGCAGACCAAGCGGGAGGGCCTGGGAGACCCAGTACTTC. It is translated as CASRPSGRAWETQYF.

The chain uses TRBV2 and TRBJ1-6, with 8 bases fitting TRBD1. The CDR3 loop spans 13 amino acids. Germline V lookup: CDR1 SNHLY, CDR2 FYNNEI. The V and J ends lost 10 bases and 6 bases, in that order; junction bases with no gene match: 5. The CDR3 DNA sequence: TGTGCCAACGGACAGGGACTTAATTCACCCCTCCACTTT. Its translation: CANGQGLNSPLHF. The variable domain in full, completed from reference TRBV2 and TRBJ1-6, reads EPEVTQTPSHQVTQMGQEVILRCVPISNHLYFYWYRQILGQKVEFLVSFYNNEISEKSEIFDDQFSVERPDGSNFTLKIRSTKLEDSAMYFCANGQGLNSPLHFGNGTRLTVT.

This clonotype has just a few counts. This chain links TRBV7-6 with TRBJ2-1, with D possibly TRBD1 on 6 matching bases. From germline, CDR1 is SGHVS and CDR2 FNYEAQ. The CDR3 runs 15 residues. Trimming removed 7 bases at V and 6 bases at J, with 19 bases between. The CDR3 DNA is TGTGCCAGCACCCTTGGTGGACAGAGAAGCAATGAGCAGTTCTTC. Translation: CASTLGGQRSNEQFF.

J is TRBJ1-2 and V is TRBV7-2, with no clear D. The germline V gene has CDR1 SGHTA and CDR2 FQGNSA. The V and J ends lost 5 bases and 4 bases respectively, with 17 bases between them. The CDR3 spans 15 residues. CDR3 bases: TGTGCCAGCAGCGATCGAGCCGGGGAGATCTATGGCTACACCTTC. It translates to CASSDRAGEIYGYTF.

The chain couples TRBV27 to TRBJ2-3, with 8 bases lining up with TRBD2. The germline CDR1 and CDR2 sequences are MNHEY and SMNVEV (reference sequence). The CDR3 covers 15 residues. Trimming removed 5 bases from V and 14 bases from J; junction bases left unmatched: 18. CDR3 nucleotides: TGTGCCAGCAGTCTGCCCGGACTAGCTTCCCCGTCGCTGTATTTT. Its translation: CASSLPGLASPSLYF.

V gene TRBV14 combines with J gene TRBJ2-1, with D uncertain. The CDR3 extends over 17 amino acids. CDR1 and CDR2 (germline): SGHDN, FVKESK. Trimming pared 6 bases from V and 6 bases from J, leaving 24 bases between. The CDR3 DNA is TGTGCCAGCAGTCACCCCGGAGTGAAATCGACCTTCAATGAGCAGTTCTTC. Residues: CASSHPGVKSTFNEQFF. Using reference TRBV14 and TRBJ2-1 for the parts outside the CDR3, the full variable domain is EAGVTQFPSHSVIEKGQTVTLRCDPISGHDNLYWYRRVMGKEIKFLLHFVKESKQDESGMPNNRFLAERTGGTYSTLKVQPAELEDSGVYFCASSHPGVKSTFNEQFFGPGTRLTVL.